The clone carrying this T cell receptor beta chain was seen a single time. Its antigen remains unidentified. Measured with immunoSEQ multiplex PCR; TCRdb has only the in-frame clones, and not every one. The data contain approximately 90,000 clones, roughly 89% of them singletons. The data derive from a study of OX40 agonist ivuxolimab in advanced cancers. Broader study findings: At 0.1 to 3.0 mg/kg and by week 6, CD4+ and CD8+ T cells in the blood had expanded clonally.

The J segment lost 6 bases and the V segment lost 0 bases, leaving 6 bases of the junction unmatched. The CDR3 spans 17 residues. Germline V gene sequence: CDR1 MGHRA, CDR2 YSYEKL. The chain employs TRBV4-1 and TRBJ2-1; 12 bases are a match to TRBD2. Source: CD4+ or CD8+ T cells sorted from blood, taken in a trial of the OX40 agonist ivuxolimab. This clonotype was obtained from an adult with an advanced solid tumor such as melanoma, head and neck, liver or kidney cancer. The CDR3 region is CASSQDEGLAGPNEQFF. In nucleotides, the CDR3 is TGCGCCAGCAGCCAAGATGAAGGACTAGCGGGACCCAATGAGCAGTTCTTC.